The clone carrying this TCR beta chain appeared a few times. Unique molecular identifiers were present on the cDNA, and a universal primer site came from template switching. MiXCR, applied by TCRdb to the 5' RACE reads, yields one record per CDR3 protein. The repertoire holds hundreds of thousands of distinct CDR3 sequences, with 15% to 20% as singletons. This sample was included in a study of identical twins. Per germline, CDR1 MNHEY and CDR2 SMNVEV (reference sequence). The CDR3 contains 19 residues. The germline V and J ends were trimmed by 2 bases and 6 bases, with 26 bases remaining between them. These data were likewise used in another study, on T cells expressing NK-cell markers. That source adds: The TCR beta repertoires were obtained from sorted CD3+CD56+NKG2C+, CD3+CD56+NKG2C- and CD3+CD56-NKG2C+ T cells.

Sequencing was done on a sample of PBMCs. This receptor was identified in a woman aged 18-29 years in good health. The chain couples TRBV27 to TRBJ2-1; D is possibly TRBD1 (5 bases). CDR3 DNA sequence: TGTGCCAGCAGTTTAAAAGGGGCAGGCGTCGTGGGGTGGTCCAATGAGCAGTTCTTC. It specifies CASSLKGAGVVGWSNEQFF.